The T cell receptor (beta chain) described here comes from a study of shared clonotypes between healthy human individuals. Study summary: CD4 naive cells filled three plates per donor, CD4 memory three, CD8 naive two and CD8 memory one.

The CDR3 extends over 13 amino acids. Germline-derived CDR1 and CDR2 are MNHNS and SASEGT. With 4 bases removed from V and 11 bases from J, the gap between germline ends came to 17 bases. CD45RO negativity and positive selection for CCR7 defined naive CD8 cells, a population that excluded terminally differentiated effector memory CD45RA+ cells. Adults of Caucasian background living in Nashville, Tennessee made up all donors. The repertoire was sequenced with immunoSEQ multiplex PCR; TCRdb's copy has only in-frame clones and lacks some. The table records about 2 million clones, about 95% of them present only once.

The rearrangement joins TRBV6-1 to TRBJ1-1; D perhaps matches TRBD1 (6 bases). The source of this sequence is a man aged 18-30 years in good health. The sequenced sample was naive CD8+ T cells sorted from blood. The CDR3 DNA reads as TGTGCCAGCAGTGGAACAGGGAAGTTGGAGGCTTTCTTT. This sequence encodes CASSGTGKLEAFF.